The following is a T cell receptor beta chain sequence with its context. As originally analysed: By means of reference gene primer amplification, nucleated cell counts were estimated. TCRdb's table, derived via immunoSEQ multiplex PCR, lists solely in-frame clones and lacks some. D and trimming were read from the DNA, whereas the V and J calls and clone size are those reported in that table. In the table there are about 55,000 clones, 75% to 95% of which are singletons. The data were taken from a study of blood T cell repertoires in COVID-19. Study-wide background: Italy, Spain and the United States were the sources of the convalescent and acute COVID-19 samples. Sources were T cells, B-cell-depleted T cells, or PBMCs; the material itself was cDNA or gDNA.

The V segment lost 5 bases and the J segment 6 bases; nucleotides outside the gene matches: 11. The V gene's germline CDR1 is MNHEY and CDR2 SMNVEV (reference sequence). The CDR3 extends over 16 amino acids. J is TRBJ2-2 and V is TRBV27; 8 nucleotides agree with TRBD1. This receptor was obtained from a human donor with active COVID-19. The donor label of this sample is uncertain. Sequenced sample: peripheral blood. CDR3 sequence: CASSPRTGNGAGELFF. For the CDR3, the DNA is TGTGCCAGCAGTCCTCGGACAGGGAATGGGGCCGGGGAGCTGTTTTTT.